These 24 T cell receptor beta chains originate from one sample sequenced in a study of shared T cell receptors in the human thymus. Here immunoSEQ multiplex PCR was the method, and the copy in TCRdb shows in-frame clones only, minus some. The sample comprises about 500,000 clones, roughly 74% of which are singletons, and more than 0.01% rests with the top ten. In addition, the sample was reused for a study of human thymus T cells.

What was sequenced was thymocytes. The origin of the receptors is a boy younger than two with a congenital heart defect.

The CDR3 loop is CAILTYGYTF. The CDR3, as DNA: TGTGCCATCCTAACCTATGGCTACACCTTC. This chain connects TRBV27 to TRBJ1-2; D uncertain. V was clipped by 10 bases and J by 4 bases, with 7 bases between them. This CDR3 has 10 amino acids. CDR1 MNHEY and CDR2 SMNVEV come from the germline V gene (reference sequence).

The CDR3 DNA is TGTGCCAGTAAAGCGGGGCTGACAGCCGGACCAGATACGCAGTATTTT. Its translation: CASKAGLTAGPDTQYF. The chain has TRBV14 and TRBJ2-3; 7 bases match TRBD2. With V trimmed by 9 bases and J by 4 bases, 16 bases remained unmatched. CDR1 is SGHDN, CDR2 FVKESK, per germline. The CDR3 runs 16 residues. Based on the CDR3 plus reference TRBV14 and TRBJ2-3, the full variable domain is EAGVTQFPSHSVIEKGQTVTLRCDPISGHDNLYWYRRVMGKEIKFLLHFVKESKQDESGMPNNRFLAERTGGTYSTLKVQPAELEDSGVYFCASKAGLTAGPDTQYFGPGTRLTVL.

The CDR3 loop reads CASSPTWLGQGSREQYF. The CDR3 DNA reads TGTGCCAGCAGTCCAACTTGGTTGGGACAGGGATCCCGCGAGCAGTACTTC. The rearrangement joins TRBV28 to TRBJ2-7; TRBD1 matches 9 bases. After removal of 5 bases from V and 6 bases from J, the junction contained 17 bases not matched to a gene. Germline CDR1 is MDHEN and CDR2 is SYDVKM. The CDR3 is 17 amino acids.

This sequence joins TRBV20-1 and TRBJ2-7, with D perhaps TRBD1 (5 bases). The V end lost 3 bases, the J end lost 9 bases, and 12 bases lay between the germline ends. Germline CDR1 and CDR2: DFQATT and SNEGSKA (reference sequence). The CDR3 has 11 amino acids. In nucleotides, the CDR3 is TGCAGTGCTAGGCCAGGGTGGGTGCAGTACTTC. It is translated as CSARPGWVQYF.

Points on this clone: One junction end does not reproduce the germline sequence, and a read error may be involved. The sample carries other DNA sequences with the same CDR3. This rearrangement joins TRBV6-1 to TRBJ2-7; D possibly corresponds to TRBD1 (6 bases). Germline V gives CDR1 MNHNS, CDR2 SASEGT. The CDR3 has 15 amino acids. The CDR3 DNA sequence: TGCGCCAGCAGTGCCATCCAGGGGAATCGTCGAGAGCAGTACTTC. It codes for CASSAIQGNRREQYF.

This rearrangement joins TRBV20-1 to TRBJ2-7; D call uncertain. The germline V and J ends were trimmed by 6 bases and 8 bases, with 11 bases remaining between them. The CDR3 extends over 10 amino acids. Per germline, CDR1 DFQATT and CDR2 SNEGSKA (reference sequence). CDR3 amino acids: CSASRAKQYF. CDR3 nucleotides: TGCAGTGCCTCCCGAGCGAAGCAGTACTTC.

The J gene is TRBJ1-1, the V gene TRBV6-5; D gene uncertain. The V gene lost 3 bases and the J gene lost 1 base, with 6 bases spanning the gap. CDR3 size: 13 residues. Germline V CDR1 and CDR2: MNHEY, SVGAGI. The CDR3 DNA reads TGTGCCAGCAGTTATCCAGGGAACACTGAAGCTTTCTTT. Translating gives CASSYPGNTEAFF.

The CDR3 DNA reads TGTGCCAGCAGCGTACAGGGTTACGAGCAGTACTTC. Its translation: CASSVQGYEQYF. The rearrangement uses TRBV7-2 and TRBJ2-7; D may be TRBD1 (6 bases). CDR1 is SGHTA and CDR2 is FQGNSA in the germline V gene. Trimming took off 5 bases at V and 4 bases at J, with 9 bases between the two ends. The CDR3 runs 12 residues. The whole variable domain, filled in from reference TRBV7-2 and TRBJ2-7, reads GAGVSQSPSNKVTEKGKDVELRCDPISGHTALYWYRQSLGQGLEFLIYFQGNSAPDKSGLPSDRFSAERTGGSVSTLTIQRTQQEDSAVYLCASSVQGYEQYFGPGTRLTVT.

This chain links TRBV30 with TRBJ1-3, with D maybe TRBD1 (6 bases). This CDR3 region has 16 residues. The V end was cut by 3 bases, the J end by 4 bases, with 19 bases between. Germline values: CDR1 GTSNPN, CDR2 SVGIG (reference sequence). CDR3: CAWSGGDRSSGNTIYF. CDR3 DNA: TGTGCCTGGAGCGGAGGCGACAGGTCCTCCGGAAACACCATATATTTT.

The rearrangement joins TRBV4-1 to TRBJ2-7; 10 bases map to TRBD2. Trimming removed 1 base from V and 1 base from J; junction bases left unmatched: 4. CDR3 length: 16 amino acids. Germline CDR1 and CDR2: MGHRA and YSYEKL. Written as DNA, the CDR3 is TGCGCCAGCAGCCAAGTTTCTAGCGGGAGTTCCTACGAGCAGTACTTC. Encoded protein: CASSQVSSGSSYEQYF.

The CDR3 protein is CASSPPRGRAYEQYF. CDR3 bases: TGTGCCAGCTCACCTCCAAGAGGGAGGGCCTACGAGCAGTACTTC. The V and J genes are TRBV18 and TRBJ2-7; 7 nucleotides align to TRBD2. CDR1 is KGHSH and CDR2 is LQKENI in the germline V gene. The V segment lost 3 bases and the J segment 2 bases; nucleotides outside the gene matches: 7. The CDR3 is made up of 15 amino acids.

This clone was found once. The chain couples TRBV18 to TRBJ1-2; possible D gene TRBD1, 5 bases. Germline V gene data show CDR1 as KGHSH and CDR2 as LQKENI. V gave up 1 base and J gave up 4 bases, with 13 bases separating them. The CDR3 spans 15 residues. DNA of the CDR3: TGTGCCAGCTCACCACGAACAGGACCAATCTATGGCTACACCTTC. Protein sequence: CASSPRTGPIYGYTF.

This chain uses TRBV5-8 with TRBJ2-7, with D unclear. The germline gives CDR1 SGHTS, CDR2 YDEGEE. V lost 4 bases to trimming and J lost 2 bases, with 10 bases between them. This CDR3 region has 13 residues. CDR3 protein: CASSPQNTYEQYF. In DNA, the CDR3 is TGTGCCAGCAGCCCTCAGAATACCTACGAGCAGTACTTC.

The chain recombines TRBV5-1 with TRBJ2-7; possible D gene TRBD2, 6 bases. CDR1 and CDR2 from the germline V gene are SGHRS and YFSETQ. The CDR3 extends over 15 amino acids. V shed 4 bases and J shed 2 bases, with 16 bases lying between them. Here the CDR3 reads CASSLEGANPYEQYF. Here the CDR3 DNA reads TGCGCCAGCAGCCTGGAGGGAGCGAACCCCTACGAGCAGTACTTC.

The chain carries TRBV27 and TRBJ2-5, with D perhaps TRBD1 (6 bases). The CDR3 extends over 17 amino acids. Trimming shortened V by 6 bases and J by 0 bases, and 20 bases separated the two germline ends. Per the germline V gene, CDR1 is MNHEY and CDR2 is SMNVEV (reference sequence). The CDR3 region has the DNA TGTGCCAGCAGCTCAAACCCGGGACATTGGTACCAAGAGACCCAGTACTTC. It codes for CASSSNPGHWYQETQYF.

The rearrangement links TRBV28 to TRBJ2-7; 13 nucleotides agree with TRBD2. J gave up 3 bases and V 4 bases, and 21 bases lay outside the gene matches. CDR1 MDHEN and CDR2 SYDVKM come from the germline V gene. CDR3 length: 21 amino acids. CDR3 nucleotides: TGTGCCAGCAGTTCTAGAGGCCCGCGGGGACTAGCGGGACCTTCCAGCTACGAGCAGTACTTC. Its protein product is CASSSRGPRGLAGPSSYEQYF.

V usage is TRBV13 and J usage is TRBJ2-5; 9 bases agree with TRBD2. The CDR3 consists of 16 residues. Per the germline V gene, CDR1 is PRHDT and CDR2 is FYEKMQ (reference sequence). With V trimmed by 3 bases and J by 5 bases, 10 bases remained unmatched. CDR3 in DNA: TGTGCCAGCAGCTTGGGTCTAGCGGGACTGGGGGAGACCCAGTACTTC. Translating gives CASSLGLAGLGETQYF. The whole variable domain, remainder taken from reference TRBV13 and TRBJ2-5, is AAGVIQSPRHLIKEKRETATLKCYPIPRHDTVYWYQQGPGQDPQFLISFYEKMQSDKGSIPDRFSAQQFSDYHSELNMSSLELGDSALYFCASSLGLAGLGETQYFGPGTRLLVL.

The CDR3 DNA sequence: TGTGCCAGTAGTGAGGGATCGTTCAGTGTTCATAGCACAGATACGCAGTATTTT. It encodes CASSEGSFSVHSTDTQYF. The gene calls are TRBV19 and TRBJ2-3; D possibly corresponds to TRBD2 (5 bases). The CDR3 has 18 amino acids. V dropped 5 bases and J dropped 0 bases, with 21 bases sitting between them. Germline V lookup: CDR1 LNHDA, CDR2 SQIVND (reference sequence). The full variable domain, completed using reference TRBV19 and TRBJ2-3, is DGGITQSPKYLFRKEGQNVTLSCEQNLNHDAMYWYRQDPGQGLRLIYYSQIVNDFQKGDIAEGYSVSREKKESFPLTVTSAQKNPTAFYLCASSEGSFSVHSTDTQYFGPGTRLTVL.

In its sample, this clone was seen a few times. This chain uses TRBV15 with TRBJ1-4; a weak D match, TRBD1 (5 bases). This CDR3 is 14 amino acids long. Germline CDR1 and CDR2: LNHNV and YYDKDF (reference sequence). V was shortened by 0 bases and J by 8 bases, with 10 bases between the two germline ends. CDR3 loop: CATSRDGRVEKLFF. In DNA, the CDR3 is TGTGCCACCAGCAGAGATGGCAGGGTCGAAAAACTGTTTTTT.

The chain couples TRBV28 to TRBJ1-4; 9 nucleotides align to TRBD1. V shed 5 bases, J shed 5 bases, and the junction held 9 bases outside the gene matches. This CDR3 contains 16 residues. CDR1 MDHEN and CDR2 SYDVKM come from the germline V gene. Written as DNA, the CDR3 is TGTGCCAGCAGTAAAATACGGGACAGGGTCAATGAAAAACTGTTTTTT. It translates to CASSKIRDRVNEKLFF. The full variable domain, its missing parts supplied by reference TRBV28 and TRBJ1-4, is DVKVTQSSRYLVKRTGEKVFLECVQDMDHENMFWYRQDPGLGLRLIYFSYDVKMKEKGDIPEGYSVSREKKERFSLILESASTNQTSMYLCASSKIRDRVNEKLFFGSGTQLSVL.

J is TRBJ2-1 and V is TRBV4-1; 12 positions agree with TRBD2. The V and J ends lost 1 base and 7 bases, in that order; junction bases with no gene match: 14. The germline V gene has CDR1 MGHRA and CDR2 YSYEKL. This CDR3 is 19 amino acids long. CDR3 DNA: TGCGCCAGCAGCCAAGGTCCCCCGGAAGGACTAGCGGGGCTAAATGAGCAGTTCTTC. Its protein is CASSQGPPEGLAGLNEQFF.

The V and J genes are TRBV7-3 and TRBJ2-5, with TRBD1 as a possible D gene (6 bases). The CDR3 is 16 residues long. Trimming pared 6 bases from V and 4 bases from J, leaving 21 bases between. Germline V lookup: CDR1 SGHTA, CDR2 FQGTGA. The CDR3 nucleotides read TGTGCCAGCAGTTACGGTACAGGGCCAGGGTTAGAGACCCAGTACTTC. Amino acids: CASSYGTGPGLETQYF. The complete variable domain, with remaining parts taken from reference TRBV7-3 and TRBJ2-5, reads GAGVSQTPSNKVTEKGKYVELRCDPISGHTALYWYRQSLGQGPEFLIYFQGTGAADDSGLPNDRFFAVRPEGSVSTLKIQRTERGDSAVYLCASSYGTGPGLETQYFGPGTRLLVL.

This clone was recorded a few times. Other DNA sequences within the sample encode an identical CDR3. The V gene is TRBV13, the J gene TRBJ2-7, with TRBD2 identical over 9 bases. The CDR3 runs 16 residues. CDR1 PRHDT and CDR2 FYEKMQ come from the germline V gene (reference sequence). The junction had 12 bases not matched to a gene; V was cut back by 7 bases and J by 2 bases. CDR3 coding DNA: TGTGCCAGCACCCCGCAGCAGCGGGAGGCCCCCTACGAGCAGTACTTC. This encodes CASTPQQREAPYEQYF.

The chain couples TRBV5-1 to TRBJ1-4; perhaps TRBD1 as D (6 bases). The CDR3 length is 16 residues. The V gene lost 0 bases and the J gene lost 8 bases, with 17 bases spanning the gap. Per germline, CDR1 SGHRS and CDR2 YFSETQ. CDR3 sequence reads: CASSLEGGYPLEKLFF. CDR3 DNA sequence: TGCGCCAGCAGCTTGGAAGGGGGTTACCCCTTGGAAAAACTGTTTTTT. The full variable domain, its missing parts supplied by reference TRBV5-1 and TRBJ1-4, is KAGVTQTPRYLIKTRGQQVTLSCSPISGHRSVSWYQQTPGQGLQFLFEYFSETQRNKGNFPGRFSGRQFSNSRSEMNVSTLELGDSALYLCASSLEGGYPLEKLFFGSGTQLSVL.